The entry that follows covers one T cell receptor (beta chain) sequence. What it binds is not known. Method: immunoSEQ multiplex PCR; TCRdb's copy keeps in-frame clones and lacks some. This table holds some 100,000 clones, less than 90% found once. V was clipped by 7 bases and J by 8 bases; unmatched bases: 12. This CDR3 has 14 amino acids. Germline assignment: CDR1 MNHEY and CDR2 SVGAGI. This sample is drawn from a study of T cell responses to AZD1222 COVID-19 vaccine. Study observations and caveats: None of the repertoires were sampled until the peak T cell response had passed. Increases in Spike-specific TCR breadth and depth were seen after two AZD1222 doses.

This chain links TRBV6-5 with TRBJ1-2; 8 bases are a match to TRBD1. This specimen consisted of peripheral blood, obtained on day 0 of AZD1222 vaccination. The clonotype was recovered from an adult in good health. The DNA of the CDR3 is TGTGCCAGCAAGGTCGGACAGGGAGGGCGAGGCTACACCTTC. Translated, it gives CASKVGQGGRGYTF.